The next 14 T cell receptor beta chains were all read from a single sample in a study of blood T cells in healthy people across ages. A J-beta primer mix and a sample-barcoded 5' primer were used in a second PCR of about 7 to 12 cycles. TCRdb reprocessed the 5' RACE reads with MiXCR, giving one entry per CDR3 protein. The table has 1,800,000 or so distinct CDR3 sequences, 39% seen once. Sample: blood. The source is a human donor in good health.

This chain links TRBV7-3 with TRBJ2-2, with D possibly being TRBD1 or TRBD2 (6 bases each). From germline, CDR1 is SGHTA and CDR2 FQGTGA. The V gene lost 8 bases and the J gene lost 3 bases, with 16 bases spanning the gap. The CDR3 runs to 15 residues. CDR3 loop: CASRRGGGDTGELFF. The CDR3 DNA follows: TGTGCCAGCCGCAGGGGCGGCGGGGACACCGGGGAGCTGTTTTTT.

The CDR3 DNA reads as TGCAGTGCTCAAGGGACTAGCGGGGGGACCTTTAACGAGCAGTACTTC. Translating gives CSAQGTSGGTFNEQYF. The chain employs TRBV20-1 and TRBJ2-7, with 15 nucleotides matching TRBD2. This CDR3 spans 16 amino acids. CDR1 DFQATT and CDR2 SNEGSKA come from the germline V gene (reference sequence). V gave up 5 bases and J gave up 5 bases; unmatched junction bases: 10.

V usage is TRBV4-3 and J usage is TRBJ2-7; 8 bases line up with TRBD1. The CDR3 extends over 17 amino acids. J was trimmed by 2 bases and V by 4 bases; bases with no gene match: 13. Germline loops: CDR1 LGHNA, CDR2 YSLEER. The CDR3 loop is CASSPNPETGEPYEQYF. The CDR3 nucleotides read TGCGCCAGCAGCCCCAACCCTGAGACAGGGGAACCCTACGAGCAGTACTTC.

V usage is TRBV20-1 and J usage is TRBJ2-7; no clear D. Germline V gene sequence: CDR1 DFQATT, CDR2 SNEGSKA (reference sequence). The CDR3 extends over 14 amino acids. V was cut by 3 bases and J by 8 bases, with 20 bases left in between. CDR3 coding DNA: TGCAGTGCTAGTATATCCTATCCCTCTGGTAAGCAGTACTTC. It yields the protein CSASISYPSGKQYF.

In its sample, this clonotype was seen a few times. This chain joins TRBV15 and TRBJ2-4, with D possibly being TRBD2 (6 bases). The J call may be wrong; the DNA end is better matched by TRBJ2-7. The CDR3 sequence is 15 residues long. CDR1 is LNHNV, CDR2 YYDKDF, per germline (reference sequence). Written as DNA, the CDR3 is TGTGCCACCAGCAGAGATCGGGGGACGTGGGACGAGCAGTACTTC. Translation gives CATSRDRGTWDEQYF.

J is TRBJ1-1 and V is TRBV7-2; weak D call: TRBD1 (6 bases). The length of the CDR3 is 13 residues. Trimming took off 1 base at V and 7 bases at J, with 10 bases between the two ends. The germline V gene encodes CDR1 SGHTA and CDR2 FQGNSA. CDR3 amino acids: CASSLDREGEAFF. Written as DNA, the CDR3 is TGTGCCAGCAGCTTAGACAGGGAAGGTGAAGCTTTCTTT.

This clonotype was recorded at least ten times. The chain has TRBV5-1 and TRBJ1-2; TRBD1 might be the D (5 bases). Trimming pared 3 bases from V and 5 bases from J, leaving 14 bases between. Germline CDR1 is SGHRS and CDR2 is YFSETQ. The CDR3 has 14 amino acids. The CDR3 DNA reads TGCGCCAGCAGCTACACCGGGACGGCTTATGGCTACACCTTC. Translating gives CASSYTGTAYGYTF.

The gene calls are TRBV7-2 and TRBJ2-1; the D gene is possibly TRBD2 (7 bases). CDR1 and CDR2 (germline): SGHTA, FQGNSA. Trimming shortened V by 7 bases and J by 12 bases, and 31 bases separated the two germline ends. There are 17 residues in the CDR3. In nucleotides, the CDR3 is TGTGCCAGCACCCTATCGGCGGGGGCGTACACAAGGGATGGGCAGTTCTTC. Amino acids: CASTLSAGAYTRDGQFF.

Details on this clonotype: A junction end diverges from the germline sequence, so it may reflect a read error. The rearrangement links TRBV12-3 or TRBV12-4 to TRBJ1-1; the D gene is possibly TRBD1 (5 bases). The CDR3 extends over 13 amino acids. CDR3 nucleotide sequence: TGTGCCGGCAGATCCAGGGTAGCGTCGGAAGCTTTCTTT. It translates to CAGRSRVASEAFF.

The V gene is TRBV30, the J gene TRBJ1-1, with a tentative D call TRBD1 (5 bases). The CDR3 is made up of 13 amino acids. V was trimmed by 5 bases and J by 1 base, leaving 11 bases between them. CDR1 and CDR2 (germline): GTSNPN, SVGIG (reference sequence). The DNA for the CDR3 is TGTGCCTGGCGATCAGGGCAGAACACTGAAGCTTTCTTT. Translation gives CAWRSGQNTEAFF.

J is TRBJ2-7 and V is TRBV10-3; D is ambiguous. Germline CDR1 ENHRY, CDR2 SYGVKD. The CDR3 is 14 residues long. Trimming left V 4 bases short and J 3 bases short, with 13 bases between. The DNA of the CDR3 is TGTGCCATCAGTGCAACCGGGTTGGACTACGAGCAGTACTTC. Its protein is CAISATGLDYEQYF.

This clonotype appeared a few times. V usage is TRBV29-1 and J usage is TRBJ2-3; TRBD1 is a possible D gene (6 bases). Trimming took off 7 bases at V and 2 bases at J, with 13 bases between the two ends. Per germline, CDR1 SQVTM and CDR2 ANQGSEA. This CDR3 has 13 residues. The CDR3 region is CSADSSSTDTQYF. The CDR3 DNA follows: TGCAGCGCGGACAGTTCTTCCACAGATACGCAGTATTTT.

This sequence joins TRBV2 and TRBJ1-2; D ambiguous. With 2 bases removed from V and 7 bases from J, the gap between germline ends came to 14 bases. Germline lookup yields CDR1 SNHLY and CDR2 FYNNEI. The CDR3 runs to 14 residues. The CDR3 region is CASSENDGAFGYTF. For the CDR3, the DNA is TGTGCCAGCAGTGAAAATGACGGAGCCTTTGGCTACACCTTC.

The chain combines TRBV7-3 with TRBJ1-1; D remains unclear. Germline V lookup: CDR1 SGHTA, CDR2 FQGTGA. The CDR3 covers 13 residues. The V and J ends lost 5 bases and 6 bases respectively, with 13 bases between them. In DNA form, the CDR3 reads TGTGCCAGCAGCCCCCGGCATGGGGCTGAAGCTTTCTTT. Translation gives CASSPRHGAEAFF.